This T cell receptor beta chain comes out of a study of control samples from healthy donors and cancer patients. The protocol was immunoSEQ multiplex PCR, while the TCRdb copy is restricted to in-frame clones and leaves out a portion. The repertoire holds roughly 130,000 clones, with about 95% as singletons. Germline V lookup: CDR1 SGHVS, CDR2 FNYEAQ. Trimming took 4 bases from V and 3 from J, leaving 15 bases between them. The CDR3 has 16 amino acids. Material for sequencing was blood. The TCR was taken from a man under 40 in good health. The rearrangement links TRBV7-6 to TRBJ1-4; D possibly corresponds to TRBD1 (5 bases). In DNA, the CDR3 is TGTGCCAGCAGCTCCCTCACGGCAGGGTCTAATGAAAAACTGTTTTTT. It encodes CASSSLTAGSNEKLFF.